One T cell receptor beta chain is described in this entry. This specimen belongs to a study of blood T cell repertoires in COVID-19. The protocol was immunoSEQ multiplex PCR, while the TCRdb copy is restricted to in-frame clones and leaves out a portion. The sample has some 270,000 clones; 75% to 90% are singletons. Trimming pared 1 base from V and 7 bases from J, leaving 26 bases between. This CDR3 spans 19 amino acids. Germline V CDR1 and CDR2: SGDLS, YYNGEE. The sample was PBMCs or T cells enriched from blood (not recorded which). This sequence was found in a woman in her forties who had recovered from COVID-19. This chain connects TRBV9 to TRBJ2-2; possibly TRBD2 for D (6 bases). Here the CDR3 DNA reads TGTGCCAGCAGCGTATCCGTACTAGGGTGGCAGAGGCGGGGCGGGGAGCTGTTTTTT. The encoded protein is CASSVSVLGWQRRGGELFF.